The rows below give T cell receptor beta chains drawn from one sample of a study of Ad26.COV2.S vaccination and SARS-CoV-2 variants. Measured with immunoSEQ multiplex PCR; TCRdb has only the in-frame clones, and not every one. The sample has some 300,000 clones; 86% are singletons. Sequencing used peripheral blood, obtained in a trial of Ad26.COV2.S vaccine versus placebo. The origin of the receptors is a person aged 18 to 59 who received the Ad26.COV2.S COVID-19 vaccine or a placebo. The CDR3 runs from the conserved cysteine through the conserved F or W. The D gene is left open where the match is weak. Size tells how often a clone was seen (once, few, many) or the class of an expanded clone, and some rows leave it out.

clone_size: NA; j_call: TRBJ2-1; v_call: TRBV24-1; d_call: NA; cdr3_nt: TGTGCCACCAGTGACCCCGCTGGGAGTGTGGGAAACTACAATGAGCAGTTCTTC; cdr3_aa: CATSDPAGSVGNYNEQFF
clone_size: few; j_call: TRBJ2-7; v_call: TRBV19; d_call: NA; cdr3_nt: TGTGCCAGTAGTATAGGGACAGCGAGCTCCTACGAGCAGTACTTC; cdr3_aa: CASSIGTASSYEQYF
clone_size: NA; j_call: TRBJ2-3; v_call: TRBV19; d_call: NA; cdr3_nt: TGTGCCAGTAGTATACTGGCAGGGGGCACAGATACGCAGTATTTT; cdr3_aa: CASSILAGGTDTQYF
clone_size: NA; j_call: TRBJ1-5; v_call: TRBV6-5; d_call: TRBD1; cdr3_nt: TGTGCCAGCAATAAGGGACAGTATAGCAATCAGCCCCAGCATTTT; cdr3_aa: CASNKGQYSNQPQHF
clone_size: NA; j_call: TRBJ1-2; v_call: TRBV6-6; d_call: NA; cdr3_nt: TGTGCCAGCAGTTACTCGTCAGCCCGCTATGGCTACACCTTC; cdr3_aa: CASSYSSARYGYTF
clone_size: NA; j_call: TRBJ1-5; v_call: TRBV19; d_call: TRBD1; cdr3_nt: TGTGCCAGTAACCCCGGGACAGGGTATCAGCCCCAGCATTTT; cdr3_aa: CASNPGTGYQPQHF
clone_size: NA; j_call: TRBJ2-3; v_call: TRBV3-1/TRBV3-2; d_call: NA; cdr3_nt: TGTGCCAGCAGAGGGGTACTCACAGATACGCAGTATTTT; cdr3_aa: CASRGVLTDTQYF
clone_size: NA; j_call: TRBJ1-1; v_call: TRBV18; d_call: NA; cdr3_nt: TGTGCCAGCTCACAACAGGGAGGGAACACTGAAGCTTTCTTT; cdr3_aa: CASSQQGGNTEAFF
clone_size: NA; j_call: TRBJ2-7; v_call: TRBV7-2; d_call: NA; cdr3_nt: TGTGCCAGCAGCTTAAAGGGACAACCAACCTACGAGCAGTACTTC; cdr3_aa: CASSLKGQPTYEQYF
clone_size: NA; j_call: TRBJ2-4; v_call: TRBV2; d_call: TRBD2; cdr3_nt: TGTGCCAGCACGTTCAGCGGGGTAGCCAAAAACATTCAGTACTTC; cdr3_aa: CASTFSGVAKNIQYF
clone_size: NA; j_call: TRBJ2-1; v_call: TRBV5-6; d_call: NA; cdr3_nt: TGTGCCAGCAGCTTGGCCGGCCAGTATGAGCAGTTCTTC; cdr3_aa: CASSLAGQYEQFF
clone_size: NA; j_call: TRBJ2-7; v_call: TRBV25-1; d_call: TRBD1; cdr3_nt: TGTGCCAGCAGTGAATCCGGGACAGGGGCGTCCTACGAGCAGTACTTC; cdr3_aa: CASSESGTGASYEQYF
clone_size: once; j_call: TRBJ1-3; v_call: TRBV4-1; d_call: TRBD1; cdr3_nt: TGCGCCAGCAGCCAAGTCAGGGGGACCGGAAACACCATATATTTT; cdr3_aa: CASSQVRGTGNTIYF
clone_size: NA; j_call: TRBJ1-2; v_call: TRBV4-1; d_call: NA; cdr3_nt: TGCGCCAGCAGCCAAGATAATGGGCAGGCCTATGGCTACACCTTC; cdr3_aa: CASSQDNGQAYGYTF
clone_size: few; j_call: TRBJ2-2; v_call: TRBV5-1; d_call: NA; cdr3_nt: TGCGCCAGCAGCTTGGCTACAGGGAACACCGGGGAGCTGTTTTTT; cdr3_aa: CASSLATGNTGELFF
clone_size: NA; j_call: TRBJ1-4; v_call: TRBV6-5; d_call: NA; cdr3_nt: TGTGCCAGCAGAGAGCCGGGACGGATGGAAAAACTGTTTTTT; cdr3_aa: CASREPGRMEKLFF
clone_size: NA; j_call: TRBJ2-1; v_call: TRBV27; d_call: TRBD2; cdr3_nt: TGTGCCACCCGGACTAGCGGGGGGCGTAGAGAAGGGAGCTCCTACAATGAGCAGTTCTTC; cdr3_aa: CATRTSGGRREGSSYNEQFF
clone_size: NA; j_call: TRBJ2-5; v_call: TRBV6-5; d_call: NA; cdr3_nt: TGTGCCAGCAGTCTGACAGGCATGGTGGAGACCCAGTACTTC; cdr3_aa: CASSLTGMVETQYF
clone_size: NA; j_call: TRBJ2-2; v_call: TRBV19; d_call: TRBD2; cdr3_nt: TGTGCCAGTAGAAGGCTAGCGGGGGTCACCGGGGAGCTGTTTTTT; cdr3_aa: CASRRLAGVTGELFF
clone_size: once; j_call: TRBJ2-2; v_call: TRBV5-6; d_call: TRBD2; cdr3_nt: TGTGCCAGCAGCTTACTAGCGGGGGCGAACACCGGGGAGCTGTTTTTT; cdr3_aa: CASSLLAGANTGELFF
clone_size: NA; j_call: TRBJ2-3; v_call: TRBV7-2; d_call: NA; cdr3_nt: TGTGCCAGCAGCTTAGCAAGTGGGGCCCCAGATACGCAGTATTTT; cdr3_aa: CASSLASGAPDTQYF
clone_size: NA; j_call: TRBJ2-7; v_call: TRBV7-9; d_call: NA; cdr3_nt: TGTGCCAGCAGCCGGTGGGCAGGGGAGTTCGACGAGCAGTACTTC; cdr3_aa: CASSRWAGEFDEQYF
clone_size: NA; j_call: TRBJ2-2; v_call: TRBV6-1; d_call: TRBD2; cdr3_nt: TGTGCCAGCAGTGAACAACTAGCGGGCGCCGGGGAGCTGTTTTTT; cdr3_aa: CASSEQLAGAGELFF
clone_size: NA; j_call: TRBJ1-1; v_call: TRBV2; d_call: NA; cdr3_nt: TGTGCCAGCAGCCCGAGGGGGGGGGTAACTGAAGCTTTCTTT; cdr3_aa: CASSPRGGVTEAFF